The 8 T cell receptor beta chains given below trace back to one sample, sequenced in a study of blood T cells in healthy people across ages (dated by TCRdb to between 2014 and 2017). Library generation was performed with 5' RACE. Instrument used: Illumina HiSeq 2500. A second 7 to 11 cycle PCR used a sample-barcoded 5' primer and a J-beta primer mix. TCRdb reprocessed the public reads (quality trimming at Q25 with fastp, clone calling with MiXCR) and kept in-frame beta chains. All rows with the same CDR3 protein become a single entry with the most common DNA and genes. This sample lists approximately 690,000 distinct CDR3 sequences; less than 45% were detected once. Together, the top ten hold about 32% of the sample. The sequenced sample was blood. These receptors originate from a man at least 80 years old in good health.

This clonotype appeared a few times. This chain's CDR3 is CASSQDQAGINTQYF. For the CDR3, the DNA is TGTGCCAGCAGCCAAGATCAGGCGGGGATTAATACGCAGTATTTT. The chain has TRBV4-2 and TRBJ2-3; TRBD2 might be the D (6 bases). CDR1 and CDR2 (germline): LGHNA, YNFKEQ. Deletions cut 0 bases from V and 7 bases from J, with 14 bases between. The CDR3 contains 15 residues.

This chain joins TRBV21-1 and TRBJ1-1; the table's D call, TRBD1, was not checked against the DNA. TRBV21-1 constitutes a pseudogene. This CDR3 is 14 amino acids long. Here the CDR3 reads CASSRRGLNTEAFF. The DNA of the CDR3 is TGTGCCAGCAGCAGGCGGGGCCTGAACACTGAAGCTTTCTTT.

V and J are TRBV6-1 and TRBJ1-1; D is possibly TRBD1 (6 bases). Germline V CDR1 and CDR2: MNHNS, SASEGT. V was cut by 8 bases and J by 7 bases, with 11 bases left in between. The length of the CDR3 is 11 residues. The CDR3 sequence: CASLLTGEAFF. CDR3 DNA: TGTGCCAGCCTTTTGACAGGTGAAGCTTTCTTT.

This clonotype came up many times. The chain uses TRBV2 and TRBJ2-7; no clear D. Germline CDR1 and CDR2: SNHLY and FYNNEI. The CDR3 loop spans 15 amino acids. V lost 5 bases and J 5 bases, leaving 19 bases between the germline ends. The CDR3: CASSPRLSVGHEQYF. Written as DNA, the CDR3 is TGTGCCAGCAGTCCCCGACTCTCGGTAGGCCACGAGCAGTACTTC.

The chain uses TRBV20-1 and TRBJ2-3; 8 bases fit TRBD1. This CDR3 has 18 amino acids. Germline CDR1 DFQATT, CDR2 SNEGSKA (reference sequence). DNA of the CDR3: TGCAGGGGGTCGAGCAGGGGGCGGGCCCCGACTAGCACAGATACGCAGTATTTT. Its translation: CRGSSRGRAPTSTDTQYF.

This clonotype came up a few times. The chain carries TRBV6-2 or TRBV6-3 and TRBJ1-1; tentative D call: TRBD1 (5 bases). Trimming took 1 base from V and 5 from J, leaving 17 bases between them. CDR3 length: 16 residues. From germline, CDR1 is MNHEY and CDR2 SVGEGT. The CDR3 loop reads CASSYFNGPGGTEAFF. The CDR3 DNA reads TGTGCCAGCAGTTACTTCAATGGGCCTGGGGGAACTGAAGCTTTCTTT.

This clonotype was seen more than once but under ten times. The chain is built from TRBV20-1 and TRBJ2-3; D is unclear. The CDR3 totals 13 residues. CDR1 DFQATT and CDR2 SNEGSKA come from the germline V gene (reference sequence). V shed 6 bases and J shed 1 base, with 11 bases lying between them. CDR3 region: CSARYQGTDTQYF. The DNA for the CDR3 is TGCAGTGCCCGCTATCAGGGCACAGATACGCAGTATTTT.

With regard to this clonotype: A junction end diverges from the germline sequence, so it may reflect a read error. The CDR3 protein is CASSLTGVGNQPRHF. The CDR3 DNA sequence: TGTGCCAGCAGTCTTACAGGGGTCGGCAATCAGCCCCGGCATTTT. This chain connects TRBV6-6 to TRBJ1-5, with 7 bases that match TRBD1. The CDR3 contains 15 residues. Germline CDR1 MNHNY, CDR2 SVGAGI (reference sequence).